This T cell receptor (beta chain) derives from a study of blood T cell repertoires in COVID-19. About the research overall: PBMCs, B-cell-depleted T cells, or T cells were the source of the cDNA or gDNA that made up the material.

The CDR3 runs to 18 residues. Germline loops: CDR1 MNHEY, CDR2 SVGEGT. The V segment lost 2 bases and the J segment 3 bases; nucleotides outside the gene matches: 15. Repertoires were generated with immunoSEQ multiplex PCR, while TCRdb's copy carries only in-frame clones and drops some. The table lists hundreds of thousands of clones, 85% to 90% of them singletons, with 1.5% in the top ten. The sequencing sample was made of peripheral blood. The source of this sequence is a woman between 35 and 50 years old who had recovered from COVID-19. The chain recombines TRBV6-2 or TRBV6-3 with TRBJ1-2; 7 bases are a match to TRBD1. CDR3 sequence (DNA): TGTGCCAGCAGTTACCCTACGCAGGGGGAAAACTCTTACTATGGCTACACCTTC. It yields the protein CASSYPTQGENSYYGYTF.